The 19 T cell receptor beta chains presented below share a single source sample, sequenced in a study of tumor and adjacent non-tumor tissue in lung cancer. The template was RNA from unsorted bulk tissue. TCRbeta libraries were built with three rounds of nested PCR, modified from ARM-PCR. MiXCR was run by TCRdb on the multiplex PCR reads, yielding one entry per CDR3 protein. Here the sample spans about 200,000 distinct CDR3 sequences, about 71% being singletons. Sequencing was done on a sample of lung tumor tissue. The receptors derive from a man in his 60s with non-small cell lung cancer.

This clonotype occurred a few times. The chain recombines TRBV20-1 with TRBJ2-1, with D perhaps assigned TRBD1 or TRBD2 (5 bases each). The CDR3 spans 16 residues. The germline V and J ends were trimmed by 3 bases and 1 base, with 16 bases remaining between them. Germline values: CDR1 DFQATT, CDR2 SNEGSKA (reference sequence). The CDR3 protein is CSASYSGKGSYNEQFF. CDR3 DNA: TGCAGTGCTAGCTATTCCGGGAAGGGGTCCTACAATGAGCAGTTCTTC.

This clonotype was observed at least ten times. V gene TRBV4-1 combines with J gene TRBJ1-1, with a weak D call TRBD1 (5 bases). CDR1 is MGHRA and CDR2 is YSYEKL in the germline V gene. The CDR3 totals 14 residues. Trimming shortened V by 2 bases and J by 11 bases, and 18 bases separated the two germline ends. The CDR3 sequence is CASSQPFEGVGAFF. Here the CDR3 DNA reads TGCGCCAGCAGCCAACCCTTTGAAGGGGTAGGGGCTTTCTTT.

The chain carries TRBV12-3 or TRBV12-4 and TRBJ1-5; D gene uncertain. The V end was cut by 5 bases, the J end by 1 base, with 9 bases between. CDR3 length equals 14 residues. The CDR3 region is CASSPGKSNQPQHF. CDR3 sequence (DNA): TGTGCCAGCAGTCCGGGAAAGAGCAATCAGCCCCAGCATTTT.

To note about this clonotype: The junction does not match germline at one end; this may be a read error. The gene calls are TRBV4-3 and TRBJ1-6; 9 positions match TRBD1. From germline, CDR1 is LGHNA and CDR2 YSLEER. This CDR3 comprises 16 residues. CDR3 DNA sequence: TGCGCCAGCAGCCAGGACACGGGACAGGGAAATTCACCTCTCGACTTT. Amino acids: CASSQDTGQGNSPLDF.

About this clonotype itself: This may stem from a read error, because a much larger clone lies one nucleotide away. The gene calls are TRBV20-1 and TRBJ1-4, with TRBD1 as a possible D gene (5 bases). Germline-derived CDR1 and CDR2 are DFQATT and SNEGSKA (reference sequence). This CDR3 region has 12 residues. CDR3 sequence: CSATGSEEKLSF. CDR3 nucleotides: TGCAGTGCTACAGGGTCGGAGGAAAAACTGTCTTTT.

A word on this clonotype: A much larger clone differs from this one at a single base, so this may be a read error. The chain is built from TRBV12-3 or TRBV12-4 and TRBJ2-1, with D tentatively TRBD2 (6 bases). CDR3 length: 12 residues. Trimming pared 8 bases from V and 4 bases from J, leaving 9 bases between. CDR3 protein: CASGGRYNEQFF. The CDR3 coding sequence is TGTGCCAGCGGAGGGCGGTACAATGAGCAGTTCTTC.

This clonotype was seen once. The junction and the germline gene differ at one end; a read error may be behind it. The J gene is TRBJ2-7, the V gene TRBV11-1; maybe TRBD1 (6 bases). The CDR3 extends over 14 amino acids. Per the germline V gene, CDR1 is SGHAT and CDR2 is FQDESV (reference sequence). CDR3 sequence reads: CASSLDSLSYEQYF. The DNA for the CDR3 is TGTGCCAGCAGCCTGGACAGCTTATCCTACGAACAGTACTTC.

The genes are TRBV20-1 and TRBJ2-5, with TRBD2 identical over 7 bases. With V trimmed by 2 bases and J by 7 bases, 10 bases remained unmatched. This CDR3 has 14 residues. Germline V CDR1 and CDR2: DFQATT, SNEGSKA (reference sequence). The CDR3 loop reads CSARSGTGEGTQYF. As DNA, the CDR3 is TGCAGTGCTAGAAGCGGGACTGGCGAAGGGACCCAGTACTTC.

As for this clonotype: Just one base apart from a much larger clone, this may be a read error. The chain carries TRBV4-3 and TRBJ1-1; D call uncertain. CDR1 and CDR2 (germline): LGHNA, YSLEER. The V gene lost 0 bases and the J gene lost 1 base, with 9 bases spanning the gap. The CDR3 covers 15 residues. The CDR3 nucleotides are TGCGCCAGCAGCCAAGATTATCCGGGGAACACTGAAGCTTTCTTT. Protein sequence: CASSQDYPGNTEAFF.

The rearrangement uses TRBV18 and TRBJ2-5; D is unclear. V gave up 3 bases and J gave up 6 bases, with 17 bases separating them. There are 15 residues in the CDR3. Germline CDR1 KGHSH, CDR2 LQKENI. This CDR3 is CASSPPTSEVKTQYF. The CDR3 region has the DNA TGTGCCAGCTCACCGCCTACAAGCGAGGTCAAGACCCAGTACTTC.

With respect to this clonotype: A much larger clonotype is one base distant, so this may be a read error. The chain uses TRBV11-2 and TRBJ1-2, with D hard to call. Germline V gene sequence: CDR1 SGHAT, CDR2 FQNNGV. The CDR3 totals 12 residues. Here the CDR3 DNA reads TGTGTCAGCAGCCATGCAGGTTATGGCTACACCTTC. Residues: CVSSHAGYGYTF.

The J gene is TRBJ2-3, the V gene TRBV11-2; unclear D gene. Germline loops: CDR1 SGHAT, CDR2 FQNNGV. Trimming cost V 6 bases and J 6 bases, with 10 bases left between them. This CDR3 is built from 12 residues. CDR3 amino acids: CASSEFRDTQYF. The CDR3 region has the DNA TGTGCCAGCAGTGAGTTCCGGGATACGCAGTATTTT.

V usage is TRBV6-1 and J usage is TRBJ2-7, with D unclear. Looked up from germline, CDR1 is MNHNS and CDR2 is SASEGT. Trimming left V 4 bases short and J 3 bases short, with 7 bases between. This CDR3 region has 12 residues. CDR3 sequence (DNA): TGTGCCAGCAGTGGAATAGGCTACGAGCAGTACTTC. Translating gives CASSGIGYEQYF.

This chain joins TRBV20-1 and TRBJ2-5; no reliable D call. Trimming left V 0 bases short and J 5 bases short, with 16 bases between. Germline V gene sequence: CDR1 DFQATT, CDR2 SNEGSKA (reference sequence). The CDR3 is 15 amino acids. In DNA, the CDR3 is TGCAGTGCTAGAGATGGCCTCTCCCCTGATGAGACCCAGTACTTC. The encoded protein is CSARDGLSPDETQYF.

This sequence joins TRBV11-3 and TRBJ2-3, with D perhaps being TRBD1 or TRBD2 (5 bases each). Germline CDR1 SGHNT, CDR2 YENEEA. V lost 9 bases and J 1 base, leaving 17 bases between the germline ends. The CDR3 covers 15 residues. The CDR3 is CARNLGRVGTDTQYF. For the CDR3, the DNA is TGTGCCAGGAACTTGGGGCGGGTGGGCACAGATACGCAGTATTTT.

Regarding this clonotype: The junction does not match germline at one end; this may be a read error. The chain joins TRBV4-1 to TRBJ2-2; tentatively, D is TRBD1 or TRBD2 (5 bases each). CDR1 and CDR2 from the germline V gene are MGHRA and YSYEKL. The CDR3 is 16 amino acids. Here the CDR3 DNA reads TGCGCCAGCAGCCGCCAGATGGGGGTTAACACCTGGGAGCTCCTTTTT. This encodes CASSRQMGVNTWELLF.

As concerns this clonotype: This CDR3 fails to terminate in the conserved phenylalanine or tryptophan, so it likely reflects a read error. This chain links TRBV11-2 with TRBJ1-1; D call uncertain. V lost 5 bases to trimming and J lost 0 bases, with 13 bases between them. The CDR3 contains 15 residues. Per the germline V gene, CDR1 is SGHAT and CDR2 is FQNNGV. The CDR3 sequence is CASSMMRELNTEAFS. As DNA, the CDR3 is TGTGCCAGCAGCATGATGAGAGAGCTGAACACTGAAGCTTTCTCT.

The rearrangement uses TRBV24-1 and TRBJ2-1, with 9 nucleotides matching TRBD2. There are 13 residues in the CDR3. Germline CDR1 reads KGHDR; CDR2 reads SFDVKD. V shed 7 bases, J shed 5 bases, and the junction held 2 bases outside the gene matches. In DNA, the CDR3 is TGTGCCACCAGATTAGCGGGAGACAATGAGCAGTTCTTC. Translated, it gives CATRLAGDNEQFF.

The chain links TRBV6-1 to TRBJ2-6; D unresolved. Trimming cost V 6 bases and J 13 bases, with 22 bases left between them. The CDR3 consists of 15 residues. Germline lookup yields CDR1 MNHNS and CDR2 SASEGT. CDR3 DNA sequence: TGTGCCAGCAGAGACTCGAGCTCTGGAGTCAATGTCCTGACTTTC. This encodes CASRDSSSGVNVLTF.